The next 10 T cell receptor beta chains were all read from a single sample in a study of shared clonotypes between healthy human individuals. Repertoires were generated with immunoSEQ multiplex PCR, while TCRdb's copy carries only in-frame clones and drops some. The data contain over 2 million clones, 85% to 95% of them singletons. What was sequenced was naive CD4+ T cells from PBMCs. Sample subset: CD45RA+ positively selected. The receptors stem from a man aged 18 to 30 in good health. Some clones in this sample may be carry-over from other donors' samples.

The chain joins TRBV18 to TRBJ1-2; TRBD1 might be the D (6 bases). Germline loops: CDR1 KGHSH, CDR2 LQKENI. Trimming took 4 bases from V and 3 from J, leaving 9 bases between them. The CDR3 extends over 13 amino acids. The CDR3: CASSQGEDYGYTF. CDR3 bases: TGTGCCAGCTCACAGGGGGAGGACTATGGCTACACCTTC.

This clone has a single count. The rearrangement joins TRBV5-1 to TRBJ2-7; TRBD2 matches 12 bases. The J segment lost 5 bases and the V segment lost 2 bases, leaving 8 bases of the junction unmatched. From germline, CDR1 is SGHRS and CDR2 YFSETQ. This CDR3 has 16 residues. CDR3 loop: CASSFPRLAGDNEQYF. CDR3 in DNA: TGCGCCAGCAGCTTCCCGAGACTAGCGGGAGACAACGAGCAGTACTTC.

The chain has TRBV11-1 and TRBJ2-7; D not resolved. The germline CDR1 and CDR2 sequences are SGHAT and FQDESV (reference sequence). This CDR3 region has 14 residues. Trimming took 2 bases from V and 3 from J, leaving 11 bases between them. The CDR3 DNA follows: TGTGCCAGCAGCTTAAGGAGTCAGAGCTACGAGCAGTACTTC. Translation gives CASSLRSQSYEQYF.

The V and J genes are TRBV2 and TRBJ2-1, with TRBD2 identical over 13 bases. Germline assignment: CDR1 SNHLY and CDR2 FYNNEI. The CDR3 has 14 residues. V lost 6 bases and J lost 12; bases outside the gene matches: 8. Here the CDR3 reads CASRMGLAGTWQFF. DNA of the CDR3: TGTGCCAGCAGGATGGGACTAGCGGGGACGTGGCAGTTCTTC. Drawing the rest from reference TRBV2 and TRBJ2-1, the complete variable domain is EPEVTQTPSHQVTQMGQEVILRCVPISNHLYFYWYRQILGQKVEFLVSFYNNEISEKSEIFDDQFSVERPDGSNFTLKIRSTKLEDSAMYFCASRMGLAGTWQFFGPGTRLTVL.

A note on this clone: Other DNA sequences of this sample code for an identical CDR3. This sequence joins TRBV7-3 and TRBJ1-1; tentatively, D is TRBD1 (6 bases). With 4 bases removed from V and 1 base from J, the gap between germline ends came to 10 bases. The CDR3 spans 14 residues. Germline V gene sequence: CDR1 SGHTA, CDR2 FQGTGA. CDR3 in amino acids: CASSSGQPNTEAFF. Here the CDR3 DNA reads TGTGCCAGCAGCTCAGGACAGCCGAACACTGAAGCTTTCTTT. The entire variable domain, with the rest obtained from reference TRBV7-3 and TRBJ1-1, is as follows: GAGVSQTPSNKVTEKGKYVELRCDPISGHTALYWYRQSLGQGPEFLIYFQGTGAADDSGLPNDRFFAVRPEGSVSTLKIQRTERGDSAVYLCASSSGQPNTEAFFGQGTRLTVV.

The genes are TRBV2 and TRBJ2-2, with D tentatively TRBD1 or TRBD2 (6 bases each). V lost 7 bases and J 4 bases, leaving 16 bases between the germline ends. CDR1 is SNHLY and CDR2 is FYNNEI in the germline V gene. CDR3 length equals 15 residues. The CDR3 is CASKDRGRGTGELFF. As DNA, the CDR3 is TGTGCCAGCAAGGATCGGGGGCGCGGCACCGGGGAGCTGTTTTTT.

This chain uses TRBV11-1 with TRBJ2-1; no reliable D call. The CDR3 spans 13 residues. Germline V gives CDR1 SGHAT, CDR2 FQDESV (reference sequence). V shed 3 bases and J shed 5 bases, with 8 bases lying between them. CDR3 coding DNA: TGTGCCAGCAGCTTGCGGCAAGACAATGAGCAGTTCTTC. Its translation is CASSLRQDNEQFF.

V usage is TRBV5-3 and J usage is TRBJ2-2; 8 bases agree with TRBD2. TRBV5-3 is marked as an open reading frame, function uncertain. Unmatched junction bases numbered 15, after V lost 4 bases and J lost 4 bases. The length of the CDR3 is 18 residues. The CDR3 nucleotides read TGTGCCAGAAGCCGGGGGTTGGTAGCGGGACTTTTCACCGGGGAGCTGTTTTTT. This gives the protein CARSRGLVAGLFTGELFF.

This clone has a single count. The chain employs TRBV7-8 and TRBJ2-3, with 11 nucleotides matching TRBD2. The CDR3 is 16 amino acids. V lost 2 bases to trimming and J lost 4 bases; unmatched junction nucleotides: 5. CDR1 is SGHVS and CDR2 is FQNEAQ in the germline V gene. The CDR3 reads CASSLLSGREPDTQYF. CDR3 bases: TGTGCCAGCAGCTTACTTAGCGGGAGGGAGCCAGATACGCAGTATTTT.

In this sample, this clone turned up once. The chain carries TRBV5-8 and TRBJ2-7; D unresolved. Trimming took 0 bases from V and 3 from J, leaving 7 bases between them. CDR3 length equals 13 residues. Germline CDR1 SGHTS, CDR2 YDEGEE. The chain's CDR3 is CASSLVALYEQYF. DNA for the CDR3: TGTGCCAGCAGCTTGGTGGCCCTCTACGAGCAGTACTTC.